This T cell receptor (beta chain) is from a study of T cell responses to AZD1222 COVID-19 vaccine. Notes on the study in general: Nearly half of spike-specific TCRs reportedly target unmutated variant regions. Vaccine-associated CD4 TCRs spanned spike, dominant at 160-218 and 743-854.

A word on this clone: Its target is unknown.

Trimming cost V 4 bases and J 0 bases; bases outside gene matches: 12. Germline CDR1 and CDR2: MGHRA and YSYEKL. The CDR3 is made up of 18 amino acids. Some clones are missing from TCRdb's copy, which holds only in-frame ones; the method was immunoSEQ multiplex PCR. The sample holds around 58,000 clones; approximately 79% are singletons and the top ten take approximately 10%. The clonotype was recovered from an adult in good health. V usage is TRBV4-1 and J usage is TRBJ1-3; 7 positions match TRBD1. Sample: peripheral blood, taken on day 0 of AZD1222 vaccination. Here the CDR3 DNA reads TGCGCCAGCAGCCGAGGACAGGCTTCTCCTTTCTCTGGAAACACCATATATTTT. Translation: CASSRGQASPFSGNTIYF.